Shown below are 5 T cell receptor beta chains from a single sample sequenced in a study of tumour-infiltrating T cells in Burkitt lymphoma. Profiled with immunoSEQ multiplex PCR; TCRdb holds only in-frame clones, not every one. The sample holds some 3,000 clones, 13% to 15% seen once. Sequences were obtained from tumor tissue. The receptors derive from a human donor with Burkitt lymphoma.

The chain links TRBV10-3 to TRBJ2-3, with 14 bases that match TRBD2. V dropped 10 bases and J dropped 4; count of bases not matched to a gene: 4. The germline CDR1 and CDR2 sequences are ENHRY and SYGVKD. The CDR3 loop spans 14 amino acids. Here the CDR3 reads CASRLAGGPDTQYF. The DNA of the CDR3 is TGTGCCAGTAGACTAGCGGGAGGGCCAGATACGCAGTATTTT.

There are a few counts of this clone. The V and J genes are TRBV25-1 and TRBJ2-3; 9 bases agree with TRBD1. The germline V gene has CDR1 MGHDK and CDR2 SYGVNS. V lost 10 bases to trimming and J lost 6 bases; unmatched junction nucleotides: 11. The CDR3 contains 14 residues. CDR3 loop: CANRQGGAWDTQYF. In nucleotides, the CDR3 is TGTGCCAACAGACAGGGGGGGGCATGGGATACGCAGTATTTT.

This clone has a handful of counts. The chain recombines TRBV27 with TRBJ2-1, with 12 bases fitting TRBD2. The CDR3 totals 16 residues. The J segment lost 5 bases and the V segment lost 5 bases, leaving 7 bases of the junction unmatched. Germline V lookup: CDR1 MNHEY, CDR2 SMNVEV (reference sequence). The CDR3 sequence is CASSVSTSGGHNEQFF. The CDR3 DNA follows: TGTGCCAGCAGTGTCTCGACTAGCGGGGGACACAATGAGCAGTTCTTC.

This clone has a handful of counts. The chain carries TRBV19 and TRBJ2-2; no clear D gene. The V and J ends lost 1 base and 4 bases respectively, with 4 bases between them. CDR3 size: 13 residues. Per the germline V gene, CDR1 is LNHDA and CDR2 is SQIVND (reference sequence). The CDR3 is CASSIGGTGELFF. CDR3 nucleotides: TGTGCCAGTAGTATAGGCGGCACCGGGGAGCTGTTTTTT.

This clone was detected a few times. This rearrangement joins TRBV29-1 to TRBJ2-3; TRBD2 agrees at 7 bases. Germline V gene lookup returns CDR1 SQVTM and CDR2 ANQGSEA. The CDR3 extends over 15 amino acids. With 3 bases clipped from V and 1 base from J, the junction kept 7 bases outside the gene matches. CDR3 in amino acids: CSVDSSGKGTDTQYF. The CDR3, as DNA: TGCAGCGTTGATAGCAGCGGGAAGGGCACAGATACGCAGTATTTT.